This T cell receptor beta chain was recorded in a study of cytomegalovirus exposure and HLA in healthy donors. Sequencing used immunoSEQ multiplex PCR; TCRdb keeps in-frame clones, though not all of them. The data show 110,000 or so clones, with approximately 96% seen just once and 0.67% held by the top ten. As concerns this clone: Its target is unknown.

Study findings and constraints: Three of the chains that were CMV-associated were confirmed in vitro to be specific for CMV antigens. Researchers counted 150 to 200 TCR beta chains as cytomegalovirus-associated. Cytomegalovirus status was reportedly diagnosed by the classifier with high sensitivity and specificity.

Trimming took off 2 bases at V and 0 bases at J, with 16 bases between the two ends. This CDR3 has 17 residues. Germline assignment: CDR1 MGHDK and CDR2 SYGVNS. Sequencing was carried out using PBMCs. This receptor was identified in a young woman in good health and CMV-seronegative. This chain uses TRBV25-1 with TRBJ1-1; tentatively, D is TRBD1 (6 bases). The CDR3 DNA reads as TGTGCCAGCAGTGAACGGACGGGACACAGCATGAACACTGAAGCTTTCTTT. Translated, it gives CASSERTGHSMNTEAFF.